The 8 T cell receptor beta chains listed next were all sequenced from one sample in a study of T cells in tumors after PD-1 blockade. The repertoire was sequenced with immunoSEQ multiplex PCR; TCRdb's copy has only in-frame clones and lacks some. Here the sample spans about 7,700 clones, 65% to 70% being singletons. The material was tumor tissue, obtained after anti-PD-1 treatment. The source of these receptors is a human donor with basal cell carcinoma.

The gene calls are TRBV3-1 (or the pseudogene TRBV3-2) and TRBJ1-6; no clear D. Germline lookup yields CDR1 LGHDT and CDR2 YNNKEL (reference sequence). Deletions cut 1 base from V and 6 bases from J, with 10 bases between. CDR3 size: 15 residues. The chain's CDR3 is CASSQAGSGNSPLHF. CDR3 nucleotide sequence: TGTGCCAGCAGCCAAGCGGGCAGTGGTAATTCACCCCTCCACTTT.

This rearrangement joins TRBV4-1 to TRBJ2-3; 10 positions match TRBD2. With V trimmed by 0 bases and J by 1 base, 4 bases remained unmatched. This CDR3 is built from 17 residues. Per the germline V gene, CDR1 is MGHRA and CDR2 is YSYEKL. DNA of the CDR3: TGCGCCAGCAGCCAAGATTTGCTAGCGGGAGGCACAGATACGCAGTATTTT. This gives the protein CASSQDLLAGGTDTQYF.

J is TRBJ2-1 and V is TRBV4-1; tentatively, D is TRBD2 (6 bases). Germline CDR1 reads MGHRA; CDR2 reads YSYEKL. Trimming shortened V by 1 base and J by 5 bases, and 9 bases separated the two germline ends. The CDR3 extends over 14 amino acids. CDR3 loop: CASSQAGGNNEQFF. The CDR3 DNA is TGCGCCAGCAGCCAAGCTGGCGGGAACAATGAGCAGTTCTTC.

V is TRBV9 and J is TRBJ2-1; TRBD1 matches at 11 bases. This CDR3 comprises 15 residues. After removal of 3 bases from V and 6 bases from J, the junction contained 5 bases not matched to a gene. CDR1 SGDLS and CDR2 YYNGEE come from the germline V gene. The CDR3 loop reads CASSAGTGGGNEQFF. CDR3 DNA: TGTGCCAGCAGCGCAGGGACAGGGGGTGGCAATGAGCAGTTCTTC.

The V gene is TRBV11-3, the J gene TRBJ2-3; tentative D call: TRBD2 (7 bases). Germline V lookup: CDR1 SGHNT, CDR2 YENEEA. Trimming left V 10 bases short and J 2 bases short, with 13 bases between. This CDR3 region has 13 residues. CDR3 in DNA: TGTGCCAACGGGGGGCCTTTCACAGATACGCAGTATTTT. Protein sequence: CANGGPFTDTQYF.

This clone appeared a single time. The rearrangement links TRBV29-1 to TRBJ1-4; TRBD1 might be the D (5 bases). The germline CDR1 and CDR2 sequences are SQVTM and ANQGSEA. V gave up 7 bases and J gave up 8 bases, with 14 bases separating them. CDR3 length equals 12 residues. The CDR3 loop reads CSAGGSSEKLFF. The DNA for the CDR3 is TGCAGCGCTGGGGGGAGTAGCGAAAAACTGTTTTTT.

This clone was seen once. V and J are TRBV5-1 and TRBJ1-1, with TRBD1 as a possible D gene (6 bases). The ends were cut back, 0 bases at V and 4 bases at J, with 16 bases in the middle. CDR3 size: 16 residues. CDR1 and CDR2 (germline): SGHRS, YFSETQ. The CDR3 DNA is TGCGCCAGCAGCTTGGCTCTGAACAGGGATGGCACTGAAGCTTTCTTT. Translating gives CASSLALNRDGTEAFF.

V is TRBV5-6 and J is TRBJ1-2; D is ambiguous. Trimming pared 1 base from V and 4 bases from J, leaving 8 bases between. The CDR3 covers 13 residues. Germline values: CDR1 SGHDT, CDR2 YYEEEE. Here the CDR3 DNA reads TGTGCCAGCAGCTTGTCGGGGTTCTATGGCTACACCTTC. It yields the protein CASSLSGFYGYTF.